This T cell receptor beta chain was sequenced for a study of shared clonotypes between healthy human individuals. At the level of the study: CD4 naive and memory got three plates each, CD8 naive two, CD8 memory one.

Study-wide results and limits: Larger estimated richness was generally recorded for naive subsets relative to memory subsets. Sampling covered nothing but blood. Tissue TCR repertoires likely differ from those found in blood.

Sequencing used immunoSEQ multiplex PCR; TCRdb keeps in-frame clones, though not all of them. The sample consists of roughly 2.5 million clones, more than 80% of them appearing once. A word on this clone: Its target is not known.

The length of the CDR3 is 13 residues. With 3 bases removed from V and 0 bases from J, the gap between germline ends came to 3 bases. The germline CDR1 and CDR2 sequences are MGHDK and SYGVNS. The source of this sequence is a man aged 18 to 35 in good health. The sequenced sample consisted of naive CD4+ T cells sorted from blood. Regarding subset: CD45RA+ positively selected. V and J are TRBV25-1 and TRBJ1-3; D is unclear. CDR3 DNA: TGTGCCAGCAGTGACACCTCTGGAAACACCATATATTTT. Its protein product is CASSDTSGNTIYF.